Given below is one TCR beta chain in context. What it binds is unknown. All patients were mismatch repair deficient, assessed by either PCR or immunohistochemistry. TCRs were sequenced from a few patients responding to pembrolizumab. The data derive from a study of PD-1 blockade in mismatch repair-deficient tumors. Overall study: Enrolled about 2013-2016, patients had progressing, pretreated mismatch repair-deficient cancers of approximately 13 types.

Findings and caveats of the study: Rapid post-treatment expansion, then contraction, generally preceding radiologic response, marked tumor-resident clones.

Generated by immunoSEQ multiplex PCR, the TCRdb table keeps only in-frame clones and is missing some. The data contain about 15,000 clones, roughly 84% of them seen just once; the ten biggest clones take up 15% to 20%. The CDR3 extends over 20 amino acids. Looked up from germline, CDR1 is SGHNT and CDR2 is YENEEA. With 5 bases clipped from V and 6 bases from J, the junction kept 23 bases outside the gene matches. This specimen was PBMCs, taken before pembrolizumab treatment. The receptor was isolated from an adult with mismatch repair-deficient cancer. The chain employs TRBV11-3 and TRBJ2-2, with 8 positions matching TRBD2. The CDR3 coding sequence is TGTGCCAGCAGCCCCCTGGCGGGGGAGCGGGAGATCGGGTTGCCCGGGGAGCTGTTTTTT. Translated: CASSPLAGEREIGLPGELFF.